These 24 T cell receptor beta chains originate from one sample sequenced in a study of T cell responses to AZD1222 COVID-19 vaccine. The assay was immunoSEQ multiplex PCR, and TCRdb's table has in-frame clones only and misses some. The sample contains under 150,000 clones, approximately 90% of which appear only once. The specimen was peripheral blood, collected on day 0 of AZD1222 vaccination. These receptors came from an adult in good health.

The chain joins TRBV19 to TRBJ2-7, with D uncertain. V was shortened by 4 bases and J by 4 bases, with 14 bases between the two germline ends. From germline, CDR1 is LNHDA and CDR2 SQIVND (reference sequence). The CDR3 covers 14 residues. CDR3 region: CASSTRQVGYEQYF. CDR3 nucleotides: TGTGCCAGTAGTACGCGCCAAGTAGGATACGAGCAGTACTTC. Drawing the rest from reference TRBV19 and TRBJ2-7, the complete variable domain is DGGITQSPKYLFRKEGQNVTLSCEQNLNHDAMYWYRQDPGQGLRLIYYSQIVNDFQKGDIAEGYSVSREKKESFPLTVTSAQKNPTAFYLCASSTRQVGYEQYFGPGTRLTVT.

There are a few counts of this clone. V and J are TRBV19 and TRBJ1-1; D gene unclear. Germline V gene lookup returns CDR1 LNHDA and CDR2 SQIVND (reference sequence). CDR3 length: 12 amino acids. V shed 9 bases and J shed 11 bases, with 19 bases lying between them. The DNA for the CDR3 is TGTGCCAGCAACTCCTCAATGGCTAGGGCTTTCTTT. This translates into CASNSSMARAFF.

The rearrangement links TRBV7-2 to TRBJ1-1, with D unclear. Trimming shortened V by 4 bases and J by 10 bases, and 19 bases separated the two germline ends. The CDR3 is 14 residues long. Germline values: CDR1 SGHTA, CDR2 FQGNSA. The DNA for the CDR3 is TGTGCCAGCAGCTCCACCCCCTTCCCCCAGCGAGCTTTCTTT. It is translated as CASSSTPFPQRAFF.

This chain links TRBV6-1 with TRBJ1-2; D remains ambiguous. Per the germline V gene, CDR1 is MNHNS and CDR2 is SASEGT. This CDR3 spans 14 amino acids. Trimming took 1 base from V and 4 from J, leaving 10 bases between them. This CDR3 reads CASSEGYLIYGYTF. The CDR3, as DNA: TGTGCCAGCAGTGAAGGGTACCTTATCTATGGCTACACCTTC.

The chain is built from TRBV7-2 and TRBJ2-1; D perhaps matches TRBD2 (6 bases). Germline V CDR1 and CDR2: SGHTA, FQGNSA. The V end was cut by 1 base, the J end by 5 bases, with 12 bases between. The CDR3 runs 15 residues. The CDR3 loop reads CASSLEPGLNNEQFF. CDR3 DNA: TGTGCCAGCAGCTTAGAGCCGGGACTCAACAATGAGCAGTTCTTC.

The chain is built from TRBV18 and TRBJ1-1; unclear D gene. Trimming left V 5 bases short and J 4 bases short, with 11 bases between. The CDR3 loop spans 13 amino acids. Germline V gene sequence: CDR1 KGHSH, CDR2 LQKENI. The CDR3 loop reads CASSSAPVTEAFF. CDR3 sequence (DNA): TGTGCCAGCTCATCAGCTCCAGTCACTGAAGCTTTCTTT.

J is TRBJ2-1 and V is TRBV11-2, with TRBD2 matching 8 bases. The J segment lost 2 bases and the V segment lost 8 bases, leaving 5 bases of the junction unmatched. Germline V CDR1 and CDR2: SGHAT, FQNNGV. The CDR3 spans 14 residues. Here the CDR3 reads CASHTSGTYNEQFF. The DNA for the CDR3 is TGTGCCAGCCATACTAGCGGAACCTACAATGAGCAGTTCTTC.

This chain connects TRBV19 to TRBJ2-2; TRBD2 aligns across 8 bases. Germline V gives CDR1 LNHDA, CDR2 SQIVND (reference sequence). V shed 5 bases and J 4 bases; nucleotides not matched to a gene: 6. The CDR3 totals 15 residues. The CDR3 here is CASSLRGASTGELFF. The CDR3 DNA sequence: TGTGCCAGTAGTTTGCGGGGGGCGAGCACCGGGGAGCTGTTTTTT.

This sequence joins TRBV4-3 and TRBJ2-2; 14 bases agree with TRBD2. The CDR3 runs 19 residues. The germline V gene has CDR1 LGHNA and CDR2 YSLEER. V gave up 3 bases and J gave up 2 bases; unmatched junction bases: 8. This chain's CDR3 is CASSHGRGLAGGNTGELFF. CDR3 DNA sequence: TGCGCCAGCAGCCATGGGAGAGGACTAGCGGGGGGAAACACCGGGGAGCTGTTTTTT.

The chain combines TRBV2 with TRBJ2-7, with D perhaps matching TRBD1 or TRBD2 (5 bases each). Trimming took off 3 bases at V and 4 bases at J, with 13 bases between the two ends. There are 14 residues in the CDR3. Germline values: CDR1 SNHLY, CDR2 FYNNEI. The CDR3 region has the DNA TGTGCCAGCAGTGAGAGAGACAGCGGTTACGAGCAGTACTTC. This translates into CASSERDSGYEQYF.

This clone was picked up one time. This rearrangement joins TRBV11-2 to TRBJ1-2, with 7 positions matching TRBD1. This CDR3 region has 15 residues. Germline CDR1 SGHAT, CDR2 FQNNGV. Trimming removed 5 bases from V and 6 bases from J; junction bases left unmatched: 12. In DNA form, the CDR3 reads TGTGCCAGCAGCCCCCTCCGGGACAGACGTCATGGCTACACCTTC. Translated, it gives CASSPLRDRRHGYTF.

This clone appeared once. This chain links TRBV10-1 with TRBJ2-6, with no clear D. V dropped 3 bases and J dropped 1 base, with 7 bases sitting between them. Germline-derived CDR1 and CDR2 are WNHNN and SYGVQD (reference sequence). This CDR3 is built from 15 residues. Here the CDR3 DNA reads TGCGCCAGCAGTGAATCTCGATCTGGGGCCAACGTCCTGACTTTC. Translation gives CASSESRSGANVLTF.

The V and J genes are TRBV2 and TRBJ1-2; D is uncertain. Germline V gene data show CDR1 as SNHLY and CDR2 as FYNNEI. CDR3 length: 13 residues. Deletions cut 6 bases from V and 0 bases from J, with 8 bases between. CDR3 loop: CASRPYANYGYTF. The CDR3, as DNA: TGTGCCAGCAGACCATACGCTAACTATGGCTACACCTTC.

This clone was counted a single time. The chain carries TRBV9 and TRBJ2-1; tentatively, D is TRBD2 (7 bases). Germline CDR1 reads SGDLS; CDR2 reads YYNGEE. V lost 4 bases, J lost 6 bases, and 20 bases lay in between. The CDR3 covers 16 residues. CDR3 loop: CASSPRGGGLLNEQFF. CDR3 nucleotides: TGTGCCAGCAGCCCGAGGGGGGGTGGACTACTCAATGAGCAGTTCTTC. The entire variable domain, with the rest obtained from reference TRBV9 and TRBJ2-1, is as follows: DSGVTQTPKHLITATGQRVTLRCSPRSGDLSVYWYQQSLDQGLQFLIQYYNGEERAKGNILERFSAQQFPDLHSELNLSSLELGDSALYFCASSPRGGGLLNEQFFGPGTRLTVL.

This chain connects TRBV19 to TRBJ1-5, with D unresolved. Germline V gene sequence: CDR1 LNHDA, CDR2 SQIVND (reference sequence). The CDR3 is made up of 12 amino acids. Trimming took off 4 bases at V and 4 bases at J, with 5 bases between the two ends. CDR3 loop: CASSRRNQPQHF. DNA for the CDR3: TGTGCCAGTAGTAGGAGGAATCAGCCCCAGCATTTT.

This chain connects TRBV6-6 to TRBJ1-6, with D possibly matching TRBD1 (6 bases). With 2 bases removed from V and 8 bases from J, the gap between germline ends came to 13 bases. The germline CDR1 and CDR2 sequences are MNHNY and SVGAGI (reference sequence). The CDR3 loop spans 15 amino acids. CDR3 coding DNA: TGTGCCAGCAGTTACGGGTCCCAGGGGTATTCACCCCTCCACTTT. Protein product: CASSYGSQGYSPLHF.

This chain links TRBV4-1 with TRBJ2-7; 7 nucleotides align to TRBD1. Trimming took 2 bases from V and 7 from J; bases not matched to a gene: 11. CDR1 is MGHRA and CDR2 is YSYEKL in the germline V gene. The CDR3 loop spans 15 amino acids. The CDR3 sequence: CASSQPDRDRSEQYF. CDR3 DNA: TGCGCCAGCAGCCAACCAGACAGGGATCGGAGTGAGCAGTACTTC.

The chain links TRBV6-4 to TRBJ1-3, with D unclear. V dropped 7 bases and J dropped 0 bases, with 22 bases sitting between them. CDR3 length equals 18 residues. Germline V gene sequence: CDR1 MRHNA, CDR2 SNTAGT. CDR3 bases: TGTGCCAGCACCCTTCGAACGAGGCGCGATACCTCTGGAAACACCATATATTTT. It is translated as CASTLRTRRDTSGNTIYF.

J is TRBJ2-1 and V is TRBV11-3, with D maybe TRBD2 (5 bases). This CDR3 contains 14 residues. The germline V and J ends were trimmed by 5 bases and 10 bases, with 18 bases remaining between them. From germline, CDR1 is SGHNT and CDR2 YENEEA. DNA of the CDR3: TGTGCCAGCAGCCCAACAGCGGTAGTCGGGGAGCAGTTCTTC. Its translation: CASSPTAVVGEQFF.

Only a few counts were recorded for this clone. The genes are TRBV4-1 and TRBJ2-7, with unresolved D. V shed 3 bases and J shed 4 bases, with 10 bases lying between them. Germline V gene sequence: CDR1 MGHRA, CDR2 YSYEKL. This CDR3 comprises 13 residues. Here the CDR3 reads CASSQGIGYEQYF. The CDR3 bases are TGCGCCAGCAGCCAGGGAATAGGGTACGAGCAGTACTTC.

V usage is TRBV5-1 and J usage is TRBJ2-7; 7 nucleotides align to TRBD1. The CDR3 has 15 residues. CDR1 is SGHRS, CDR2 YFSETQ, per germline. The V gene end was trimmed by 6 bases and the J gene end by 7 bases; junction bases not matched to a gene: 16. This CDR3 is CASKTGQPSEGEQYF. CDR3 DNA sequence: TGCGCCAGCAAAACGGGACAGCCCAGCGAGGGAGAGCAGTACTTC.

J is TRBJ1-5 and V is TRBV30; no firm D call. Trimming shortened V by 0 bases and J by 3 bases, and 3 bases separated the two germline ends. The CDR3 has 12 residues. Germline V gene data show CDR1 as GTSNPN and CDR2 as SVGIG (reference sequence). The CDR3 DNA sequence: TGTGCCTGGAGTGTGACCAATCAGCCCCAGCATTTT. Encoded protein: CAWSVTNQPQHF.

In DNA, the CDR3 is TGTGCCAGCAGCCAGGTTGCGAGGGGGGAGCTGTTTTTT. Its protein is CASSQVARGELFF. The rearrangement joins TRBV7-7 to TRBJ2-2; D unclear. Trimming removed 5 bases at V and 8 bases at J, with 12 bases between. This CDR3 has 13 residues. Germline lookup yields CDR1 SSHAT and CDR2 FNYEAQ (reference sequence).

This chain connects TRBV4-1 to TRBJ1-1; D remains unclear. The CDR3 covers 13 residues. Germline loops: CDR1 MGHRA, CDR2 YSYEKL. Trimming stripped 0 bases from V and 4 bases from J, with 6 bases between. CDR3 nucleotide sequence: TGCGCCAGCAGCCAAGATCCCATCACTGAAGCTTTCTTT. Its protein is CASSQDPITEAFF.